A selection of T cell receptor beta chains follows, all from one sample in a study of cytomegalovirus exposure and HLA in healthy donors. Assay used: immunoSEQ multiplex PCR; TCRdb lists only in-frame clones, some missing. The table records around 300,000 clones, roughly 88% of them present only once. Sequenced sample: PBMCs. The receptors here all came from a man under 40 in good health and CMV-seronegative. CDR3s include the opening cysteine and the closing phenylalanine or tryptophan. Each record gives: V gene, J gene, clone size, D gene, CDR3 protein, CDR3 DNA. D genes are given only for firm matches. Not all rows give a size; the values are once, few, many and, for expanded clones, a class.

V gene: TRBV27; J gene: TRBJ2-7; clone size: -; D gene: -; CDR3 protein: CASSLSGPTSYEQYF; CDR3 DNA: TGTGCCAGCAGTTTAAGTGGCCCAACGTCCTACGAGCAGTACTTC
V gene: TRBV19; J gene: TRBJ2-5; clone size: -; D gene: -; CDR3 protein: CASSRGDSVQETQYF; CDR3 DNA: TGTGCCAGTAGTAGGGGGGACAGCGTACAAGAGACCCAGTACTTC
V gene: TRBV9; J gene: TRBJ2-2; clone size: -; D gene: -; CDR3 protein: CASSVVPLNTGELFF; CDR3 DNA: TGTGCCAGCAGCGTAGTCCCACTGAACACCGGGGAGCTGTTTTTT
V gene: TRBV27; J gene: TRBJ2-5; clone size: -; D gene: TRBD2; CDR3 protein: CASSLWGEGAETQYF; CDR3 DNA: TGTGCCAGCAGTTTATGGGGGGAGGGAGCGGAGACCCAGTACTTC
V gene: TRBV6-5; J gene: TRBJ1-2; clone size: -; D gene: TRBD1; CDR3 protein: CASRRTGENYGYTF; CDR3 DNA: TGTGCCAGCAGACGGACAGGGGAAAACTATGGCTACACCTTC
V gene: TRBV21-1; J gene: TRBJ1-1; clone size: -; D gene: -; CDR3 protein: CATLWGGSDTEAFF; CDR3 DNA: TGTGCCACTCTCTGGGGGGGTTCGGACACTGAAGCTTTCTTT
V gene: TRBV11-3; J gene: TRBJ2-3; clone size: -; D gene: TRBD2; CDR3 protein: CASSLSGGSTDTQYF; CDR3 DNA: TGTGCCAGCAGCCTTAGCGGGGGAAGCACAGATACGCAGTATTTT
V gene: TRBV5-1; J gene: TRBJ1-2; clone size: -; D gene: TRBD1; CDR3 protein: CASTGTGFDGYTF; CDR3 DNA: TGCGCCAGCACAGGGACAGGCTTCGATGGCTACACCTTC
V gene: TRBV5-1; J gene: TRBJ2-7; clone size: -; D gene: TRBD1; CDR3 protein: CASSLGTVPYEQYF; CDR3 DNA: TGCGCCAGCAGCCTAGGGACAGTACCCTACGAGCAGTACTTC
V gene: TRBV6-1; J gene: TRBJ2-1; clone size: -; D gene: TRBD2; CDR3 protein: CASSVLGGTYNEQFF; CDR3 DNA: TGTGCCAGCAGTGTGTTGGGGGGGACCTACAATGAGCAGTTCTTC
V gene: TRBV11-3; J gene: TRBJ2-7; clone size: -; D gene: -; CDR3 protein: CASSKDSDYEQYF; CDR3 DNA: TGTGCCAGCAGCAAAGACAGCGACTACGAGCAGTACTTC
V gene: TRBV6-6; J gene: TRBJ1-5; clone size: -; D gene: -; CDR3 protein: CASSYSTASGNQPQHF; CDR3 DNA: TGTGCCAGCAGTTACTCGACTGCATCAGGGAATCAGCCCCAGCATTTT
V gene: TRBV27; J gene: TRBJ2-7; clone size: -; D gene: TRBD2; CDR3 protein: CASSPRWSGGPYEQYF; CDR3 DNA: TGTGCCAGCAGTCCACGGTGGTCGGGGGGGCCCTACGAGCAGTACTTC
V gene: TRBV15; J gene: TRBJ2-1; clone size: -; D gene: -; CDR3 protein: CATSRGTFRNEQFF; CDR3 DNA: TGTGCCACCAGCAGAGGGACTTTTCGGAATGAGCAGTTCTTC
V gene: TRBV5-4; J gene: TRBJ1-2; clone size: few; D gene: TRBD1; CDR3 protein: CASSLGQGDGYTF; CDR3 DNA: TGTGCCAGCAGCTTGGGACAGGGGGATGGCTACACCTTC
V gene: TRBV4-3; J gene: TRBJ2-1; clone size: -; D gene: -; CDR3 protein: CASSQDASWGDNEQFF; CDR3 DNA: TGCGCCAGCAGCCAAGATGCTAGTTGGGGGGACAATGAGCAGTTCTTC
V gene: TRBV29-1; J gene: TRBJ2-3; clone size: -; D gene: TRBD2; CDR3 protein: CSVCLAGIQDTQYF; CDR3 DNA: TGCAGCGTTTGTCTAGCGGGGATACAAGATACGCAGTATTTT
V gene: TRBV5-1; J gene: TRBJ1-4; clone size: -; D gene: -; CDR3 protein: CASSLTSRGEKLFF; CDR3 DNA: TGCGCCAGCAGCTTGACATCGCGGGGAGAAAAACTGTTTTTT
V gene: TRBV5-5; J gene: TRBJ1-4; clone size: -; D gene: -; CDR3 protein: CASSLAEGTNEKLFF; CDR3 DNA: TGTGCCAGCAGCTTGGCCGAGGGCACCAATGAAAAACTGTTTTTT
V gene: TRBV10-3; J gene: TRBJ2-1; clone size: -; D gene: -; CDR3 protein: CATSGTGGDEQFF; CDR3 DNA: TGTGCCACCAGTGGGACGGGGGGCGATGAGCAGTTCTTC
V gene: TRBV30; J gene: TRBJ1-1; clone size: many; D gene: -; CDR3 protein: CAWSVLGMGEAFF; CDR3 DNA: TGTGCCTGGAGTGTACTAGGGATGGGTGAAGCTTTCTTT
V gene: TRBV5-1; J gene: TRBJ2-3; clone size: -; D gene: -; CDR3 protein: CASSLVMGAASTDTQYF; CDR3 DNA: TGCGCCAGCAGCTTGGTTATGGGGGCAGCTAGCACAGATACGCAGTATTTT
V gene: TRBV30; J gene: TRBJ1-1; clone size: -; D gene: -; CDR3 protein: CAWGQRSTEAFF; CDR3 DNA: TGTGCCTGGGGACAGCGGAGCACTGAAGCTTTCTTT
V gene: TRBV7-6; J gene: TRBJ1-5; clone size: -; D gene: -; CDR3 protein: CASSPQGLKQPQHF; CDR3 DNA: TGTGCCAGCAGCCCACAGGGCTTGAAACAGCCCCAGCATTTT
V gene: TRBV6-1; J gene: TRBJ2-5; clone size: once; D gene: TRBD2; CDR3 protein: CASSDPVGGTETQYF; CDR3 DNA: TGTGCCAGCAGTGACCCCGTGGGGGGGACGGAGACCCAGTACTTC
V gene: TRBV5-4; J gene: TRBJ2-7; clone size: -; D gene: TRBD1; CDR3 protein: CASSLAGTGWYEQYF; CDR3 DNA: TGTGCCAGCAGCTTGGCCGGGACAGGGTGGTACGAGCAGTACTTC
V gene: TRBV7-6; J gene: TRBJ2-3; clone size: -; D gene: TRBD2; CDR3 protein: CASSAPGGRGTDTQYF; CDR3 DNA: TGTGCCAGCAGCGCCCCGGGGGGACGGGGCACAGATACGCAGTATTTT
V gene: TRBV30; J gene: TRBJ2-7; clone size: -; D gene: TRBD2; CDR3 protein: CAFGGGRTYEQYF; CDR3 DNA: TGTGCCTTCGGGGGGGGCCGGACCTACGAGCAGTACTTC
V gene: TRBV9; J gene: TRBJ1-2; clone size: -; D gene: -; CDR3 protein: CASSVGTPDINYGYTF; CDR3 DNA: TGTGCCAGCAGCGTAGGTACACCCGACATTAACTATGGCTACACCTTC
V gene: TRBV29-1; J gene: TRBJ2-1; clone size: -; D gene: TRBD1; CDR3 protein: CSVRGLSEQFF; CDR3 DNA: TGCAGCGTAAGGGGGCTGAGTGAGCAGTTCTTC
V gene: TRBV5-1; J gene: TRBJ1-3; clone size: -; D gene: -; CDR3 protein: CASSIDSSSGNTIYF; CDR3 DNA: TGCGCCAGCAGCATCGACAGTAGCTCTGGAAACACCATATATTTT
V gene: TRBV9; J gene: TRBJ2-3; clone size: few; D gene: TRBD2; CDR3 protein: CASSGRGTSLTDTQYF; CDR3 DNA: TGTGCCAGCAGCGGGCGCGGGACTAGTCTTACCGATACGCAGTATTTT
V gene: TRBV7-2; J gene: TRBJ2-3; clone size: -; D gene: -; CDR3 protein: CATRSLDTQYF; CDR3 DNA: TGTGCCACGAGAAGTTTAGATACGCAGTATTTT
V gene: TRBV6-6; J gene: TRBJ1-1; clone size: -; D gene: -; CDR3 protein: CASSTTAGTEAFF; CDR3 DNA: TGTGCCAGCAGCACTACAGCGGGGACTGAAGCTTTCTTT
V gene: TRBV27; J gene: TRBJ1-1; clone size: -; D gene: -; CDR3 protein: CASSQLGTEAFF; CDR3 DNA: TGTGCCAGCAGCCAACTCGGCACTGAAGCTTTCTTT
V gene: TRBV5-6; J gene: TRBJ1-1; clone size: -; D gene: TRBD1; CDR3 protein: CASSSRDRATEAFF; CDR3 DNA: TGTGCCAGCAGCTCAAGGGACAGGGCCACTGAAGCTTTCTTT
V gene: TRBV13; J gene: TRBJ2-7; clone size: once; D gene: -; CDR3 protein: CASSSGQFYEQYF; CDR3 DNA: TGTGCCAGCAGCTCCGGACAGTTCTACGAGCAGTACTTC
V gene: TRBV18; J gene: TRBJ1-1; clone size: -; D gene: -; CDR3 protein: CASSLLDRNTEAFF; CDR3 DNA: TGTGCCAGCTCACTACTTGACAGGAACACTGAAGCTTTCTTT
V gene: TRBV2; J gene: TRBJ2-3; clone size: -; D gene: TRBD2; CDR3 protein: CASSDYGGIGTQYF; CDR3 DNA: TGTGCCAGCAGTGATTACGGGGGGATAGGTACGCAGTATTTT
V gene: TRBV5-1; J gene: TRBJ1-5; clone size: -; D gene: TRBD1; CDR3 protein: CASSFGTGGARQPQHF; CDR3 DNA: TGCGCCAGCAGCTTCGGTACAGGGGGCGCGAGGCAGCCCCAGCATTTT
V gene: TRBV27; J gene: TRBJ2-7; clone size: -; D gene: TRBD2; CDR3 protein: CASKTSGATYEQYF; CDR3 DNA: TGTGCCAGCAAGACTAGCGGGGCAACCTACGAGCAGTACTTC
V gene: TRBV4-3; J gene: TRBJ2-1; clone size: -; D gene: -; CDR3 protein: CASSQGASAGNEQFF; CDR3 DNA: TGCGCCAGCAGCCAAGGGGCTAGCGCAGGGAATGAGCAGTTCTTC